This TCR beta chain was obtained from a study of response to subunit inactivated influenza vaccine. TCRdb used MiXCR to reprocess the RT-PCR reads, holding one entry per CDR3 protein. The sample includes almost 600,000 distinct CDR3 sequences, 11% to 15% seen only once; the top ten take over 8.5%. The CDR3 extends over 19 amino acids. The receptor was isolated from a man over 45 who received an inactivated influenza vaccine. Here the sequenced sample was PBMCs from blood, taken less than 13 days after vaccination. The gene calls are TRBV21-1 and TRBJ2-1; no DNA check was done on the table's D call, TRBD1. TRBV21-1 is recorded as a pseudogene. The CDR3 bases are TGTGCCAGCGGAGATCCGGACAGGGAAAACTCGCGGACCTACAATGAGCAGTTCTTC. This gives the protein CASGDPDRENSRTYNEQFF.